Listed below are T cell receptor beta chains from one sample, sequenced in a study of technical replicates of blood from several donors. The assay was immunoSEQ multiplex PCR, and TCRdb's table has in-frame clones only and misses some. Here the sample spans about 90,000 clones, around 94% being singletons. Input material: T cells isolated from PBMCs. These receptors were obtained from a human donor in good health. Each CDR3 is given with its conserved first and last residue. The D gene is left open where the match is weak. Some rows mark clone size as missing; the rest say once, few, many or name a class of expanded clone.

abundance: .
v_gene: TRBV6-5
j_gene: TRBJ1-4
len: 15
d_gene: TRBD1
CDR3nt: TGTGCCAGCAGTTACAATGGACAGGGTCGGGAAAAACTGTTTTTT
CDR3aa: CASSYNGQGREKLFF

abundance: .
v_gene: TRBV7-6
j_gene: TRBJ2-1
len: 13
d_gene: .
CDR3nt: TGTGCCAGCAGCTTAGCAGGGGACAATGAGCAGTTCTTC
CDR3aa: CASSLAGDNEQFF

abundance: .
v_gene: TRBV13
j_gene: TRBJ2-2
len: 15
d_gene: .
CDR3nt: TGTGCCAGCAGCCCGGGACATCCGAACACCGGGGAGCTGTTTTTT
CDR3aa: CASSPGHPNTGELFF

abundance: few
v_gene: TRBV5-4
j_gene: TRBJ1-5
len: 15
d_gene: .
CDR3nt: TGTGCCAGCAGCTTGGACCAAGCCCAGGTTCAGCCCCAGCATTTT
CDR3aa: CASSLDQAQVQPQHF

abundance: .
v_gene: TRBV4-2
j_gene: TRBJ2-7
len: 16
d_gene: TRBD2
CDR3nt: TGTGCCAGCAGGTCCTTAAGCGGGGGGGCGCCCTACGAGCAGTACTTC
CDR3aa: CASRSLSGGAPYEQYF

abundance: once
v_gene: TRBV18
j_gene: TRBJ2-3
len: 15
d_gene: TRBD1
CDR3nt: TGTGCCAGCTCACATCCGGGACAGGGCACAGATACGCAGTATTTT
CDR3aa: CASSHPGQGTDTQYF

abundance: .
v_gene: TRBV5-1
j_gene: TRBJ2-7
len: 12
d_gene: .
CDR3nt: TGCGCCAGCAGCGGCGAGGGCTACGAGCAGTACTTC
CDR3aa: CASSGEGYEQYF

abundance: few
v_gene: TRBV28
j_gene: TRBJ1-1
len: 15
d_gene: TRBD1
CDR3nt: TGTGCCAGCAAGTGGGACAGGGGGGTTCGCACTGAAGCTTTCTTT
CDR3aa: CASKWDRGVRTEAFF

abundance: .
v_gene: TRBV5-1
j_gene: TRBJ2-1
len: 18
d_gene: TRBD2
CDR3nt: TGCGCCAGCAGCCCACCCGTCCCGGGGCTAGCGGAAAACAATGAGCAGTTCTTC
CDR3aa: CASSPPVPGLAENNEQFF

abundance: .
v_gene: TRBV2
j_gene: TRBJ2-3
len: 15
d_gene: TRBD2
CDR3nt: TGTGCCAGCAGGGGAGCGGGGGGGGACACAGATACGCAGTATTTT
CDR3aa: CASRGAGGDTDTQYF

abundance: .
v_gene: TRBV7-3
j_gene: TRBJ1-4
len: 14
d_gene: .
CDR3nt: TGTGCCAGCAGCTTAGGCCGGGACACGGAAAAACTGTTTTTT
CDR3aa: CASSLGRDTEKLFF

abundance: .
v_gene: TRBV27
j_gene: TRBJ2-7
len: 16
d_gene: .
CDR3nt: TGTGCCAGCAGTTTACTAACAGGGATACTCACCTACGAGCAGTACTTC
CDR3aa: CASSLLTGILTYEQYF

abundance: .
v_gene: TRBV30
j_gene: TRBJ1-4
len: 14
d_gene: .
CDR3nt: TGTGCCTGGAGTGTACAGCGGGACCCGGAAAAACTGTTTTTT
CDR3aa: CAWSVQRDPEKLFF

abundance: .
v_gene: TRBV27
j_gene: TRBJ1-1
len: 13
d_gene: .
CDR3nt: TGTGCCAGCAGCCGTAGCATGAACACTGAAGCTTTCTTT
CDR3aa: CASSRSMNTEAFF

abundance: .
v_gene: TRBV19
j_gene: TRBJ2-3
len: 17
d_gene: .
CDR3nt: TGTGTATACCCACCCTCGACGACAGGAGCTTACACAGATACGCAGTATTTT
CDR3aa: CVYPPSTTGAYTDTQYF

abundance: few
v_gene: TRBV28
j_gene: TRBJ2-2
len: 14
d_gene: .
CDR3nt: TGTGCCAGCAGTCAACCACAGGGTGCCGGGGAGCTGTTTTTT
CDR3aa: CASSQPQGAGELFF